The clone carrying this T cell receptor beta chain was found a few times. These data belong to a study of regulatory T cells in long-lasting Graves disease. Study-wide background: Graves' patients, newly diagnosed, had taken antithyroid drugs under 3 months.

Time point indicated: newly diagnosed GD, antithyroid drugs for less than 3 months. The authors made the TCR library using RNA they extracted from PBMCs. Graves' disease diagnosis relied on American Thyroid Association guidelines. Researchers made TCR beta libraries by using iRepertoire HTBI primers and running Arm-PCR on CDR3 regions. TCRdb re-derived calls from the multiplex PCR reads in MiXCR, one entry per CDR3 protein. The table shows roughly 420,000 distinct CDR3 sequences, with 14% occurring only once. The CDR3 is made up of 15 amino acids. Trimming cost V 2 bases and J 1 base; bases outside gene matches: 2. CDR1 SGHVS and CDR2 FNYEAQ come from the germline V gene. These same records also appear under a second study, on T cells in Graves' hyperthyroidism and ophthalmopathy.

This specimen was peripheral blood mononuclear cells (PBMCs), taken at new diagnosis, from a patient treated with antithyroid drugs. This chain joins TRBV7-6 and TRBJ2-5, with 9 bases matching TRBD2. This receptor was taken from a woman between 45 and 65 years old with Graves disease. The CDR3 sequence is CASSLRTSAQETQYF. CDR3 bases: TGTGCCAGCAGCTTACGGACTAGCGCCCAAGAGACCCAGTACTTC.